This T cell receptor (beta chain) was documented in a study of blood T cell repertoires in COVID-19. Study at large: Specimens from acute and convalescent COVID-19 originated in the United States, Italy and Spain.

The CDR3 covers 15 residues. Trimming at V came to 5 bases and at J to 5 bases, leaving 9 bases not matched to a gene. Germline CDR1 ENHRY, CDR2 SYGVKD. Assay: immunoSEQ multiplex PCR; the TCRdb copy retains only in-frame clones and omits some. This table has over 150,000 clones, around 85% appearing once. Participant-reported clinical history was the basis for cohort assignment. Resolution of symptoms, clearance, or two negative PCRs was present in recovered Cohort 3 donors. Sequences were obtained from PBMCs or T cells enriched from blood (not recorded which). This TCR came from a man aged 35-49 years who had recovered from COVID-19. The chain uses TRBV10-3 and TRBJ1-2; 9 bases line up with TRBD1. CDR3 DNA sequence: TGTGCCATCAGTCTCCAGGACAGGGGTGGATATGGCTACACCTTC. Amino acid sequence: CAISLQDRGGYGYTF.